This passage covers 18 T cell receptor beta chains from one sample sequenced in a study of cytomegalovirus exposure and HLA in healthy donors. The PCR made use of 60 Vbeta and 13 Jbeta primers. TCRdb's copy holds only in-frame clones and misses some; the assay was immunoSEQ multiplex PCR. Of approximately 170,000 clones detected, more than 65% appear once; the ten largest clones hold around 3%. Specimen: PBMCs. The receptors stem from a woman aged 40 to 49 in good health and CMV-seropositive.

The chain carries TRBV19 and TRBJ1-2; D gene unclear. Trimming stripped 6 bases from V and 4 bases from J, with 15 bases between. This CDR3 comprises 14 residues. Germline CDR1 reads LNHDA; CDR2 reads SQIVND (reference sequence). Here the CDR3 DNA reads TGTGCCAGTAGCACCGGGTTCGAGTTCTATGGCTACACCTTC. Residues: CASSTGFEFYGYTF.

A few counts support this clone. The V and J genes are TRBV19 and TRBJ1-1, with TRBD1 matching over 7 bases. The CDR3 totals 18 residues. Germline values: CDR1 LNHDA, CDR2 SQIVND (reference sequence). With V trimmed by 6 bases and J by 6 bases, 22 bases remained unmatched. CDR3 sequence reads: CASRHGPRTGVDYAEAFF. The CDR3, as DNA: TGTGCCAGTAGACATGGGCCCCGCACAGGGGTGGATTACGCTGAAGCTTTCTTT.

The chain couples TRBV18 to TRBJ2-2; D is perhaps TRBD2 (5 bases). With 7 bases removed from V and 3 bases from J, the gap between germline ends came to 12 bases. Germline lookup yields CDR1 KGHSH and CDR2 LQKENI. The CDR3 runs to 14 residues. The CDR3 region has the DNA TGTGCCAGCTTACCTCAGAGGGACACCGGGGAGCTGTTTTTT. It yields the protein CASLPQRDTGELFF.

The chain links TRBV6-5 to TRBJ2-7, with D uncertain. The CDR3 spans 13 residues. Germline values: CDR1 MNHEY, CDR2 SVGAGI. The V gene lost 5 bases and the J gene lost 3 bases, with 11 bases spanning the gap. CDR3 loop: CASSKNIYYEQYF. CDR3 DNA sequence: TGTGCCAGCAGTAAAAACATTTACTACGAGCAGTACTTC.

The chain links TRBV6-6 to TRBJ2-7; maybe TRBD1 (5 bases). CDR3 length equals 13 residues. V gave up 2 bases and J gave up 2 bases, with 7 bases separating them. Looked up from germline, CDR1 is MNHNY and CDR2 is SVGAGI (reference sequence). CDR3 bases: TGTGCCAGCAGTTACAGGGGCGCCTACGAGCAGTACTTC. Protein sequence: CASSYRGAYEQYF.

The CDR3 loop is CASSRQGALGNQPQHF. CDR3 sequence (DNA): TGTGCCAGCAGCCGCCAGGGGGCGTTAGGCAATCAGCCCCAGCATTTT. The gene calls are TRBV7-2 and TRBJ1-5; 8 bases line up with TRBD1. After removal of 5 bases from V and 2 bases from J, the junction contained 8 bases not matched to a gene. CDR3 size: 16 residues. Germline V gives CDR1 SGHTA, CDR2 FQGNSA.

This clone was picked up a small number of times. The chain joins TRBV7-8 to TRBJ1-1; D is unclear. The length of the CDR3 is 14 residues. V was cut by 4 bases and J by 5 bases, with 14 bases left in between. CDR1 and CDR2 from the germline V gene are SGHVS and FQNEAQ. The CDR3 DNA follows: TGTGCCAGCAGCTCCCAGGTTGAGGGTACTGAAGCTTTCTTT. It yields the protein CASSSQVEGTEAFF.

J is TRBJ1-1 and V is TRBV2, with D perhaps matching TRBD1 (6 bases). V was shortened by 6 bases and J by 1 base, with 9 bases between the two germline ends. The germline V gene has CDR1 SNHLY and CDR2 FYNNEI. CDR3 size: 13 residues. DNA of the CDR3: TGTGCCAGCAGGTTGACAGGGAACACTGAAGCTTTCTTT. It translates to CASRLTGNTEAFF. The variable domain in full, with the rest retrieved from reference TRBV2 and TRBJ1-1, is EPEVTQTPSHQVTQMGQEVILRCVPISNHLYFYWYRQILGQKVEFLVSFYNNEISEKSEIFDDQFSVERPDGSNFTLKIRSTKLEDSAMYFCASRLTGNTEAFFGQGTRLTVV.

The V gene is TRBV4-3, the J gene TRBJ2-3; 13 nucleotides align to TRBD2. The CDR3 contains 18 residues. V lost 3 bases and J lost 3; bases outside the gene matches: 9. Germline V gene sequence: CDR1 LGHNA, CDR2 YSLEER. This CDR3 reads CASSHHSGGLAGTDTQYF. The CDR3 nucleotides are TGCGCCAGCAGCCACCATTCCGGGGGACTAGCGGGAACAGATACGCAGTATTTT.

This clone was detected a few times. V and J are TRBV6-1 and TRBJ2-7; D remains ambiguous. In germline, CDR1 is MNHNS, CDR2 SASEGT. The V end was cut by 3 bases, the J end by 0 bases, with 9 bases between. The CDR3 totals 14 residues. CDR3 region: CASSDFVGSYEQYF. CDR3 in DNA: TGTGCCAGCAGTGATTTTGTCGGCTCCTACGAGCAGTACTTC.

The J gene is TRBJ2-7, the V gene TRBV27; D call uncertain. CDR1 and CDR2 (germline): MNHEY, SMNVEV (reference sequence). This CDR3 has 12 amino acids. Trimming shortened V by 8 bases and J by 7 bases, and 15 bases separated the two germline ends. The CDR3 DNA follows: TGTGCCAGCGCCACCCGATCTAATGAGCAGTACTTC. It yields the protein CASATRSNEQYF.

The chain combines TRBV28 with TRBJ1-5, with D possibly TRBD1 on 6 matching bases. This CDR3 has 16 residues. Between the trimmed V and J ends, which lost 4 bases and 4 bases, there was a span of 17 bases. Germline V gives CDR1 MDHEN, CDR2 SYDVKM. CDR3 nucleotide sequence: TGTGCCAGCAGTTCGGGGTCGATGACAGGTAATCAGCCCCAGCATTTT. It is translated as CASSSGSMTGNQPQHF.

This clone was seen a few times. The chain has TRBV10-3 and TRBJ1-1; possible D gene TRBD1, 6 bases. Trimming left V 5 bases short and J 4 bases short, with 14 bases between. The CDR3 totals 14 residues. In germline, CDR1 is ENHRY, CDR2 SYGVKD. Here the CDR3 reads CAISQQGVGTEAFF. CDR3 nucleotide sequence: TGTGCCATCAGTCAACAGGGAGTTGGCACTGAAGCTTTCTTT.

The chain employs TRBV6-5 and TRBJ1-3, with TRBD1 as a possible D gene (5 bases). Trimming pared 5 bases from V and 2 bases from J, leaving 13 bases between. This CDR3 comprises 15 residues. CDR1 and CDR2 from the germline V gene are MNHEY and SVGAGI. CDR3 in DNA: TGTGCCAGCAGTCCTAACCAGGGAACTGGAAACACCATATATTTT. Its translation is CASSPNQGTGNTIYF.

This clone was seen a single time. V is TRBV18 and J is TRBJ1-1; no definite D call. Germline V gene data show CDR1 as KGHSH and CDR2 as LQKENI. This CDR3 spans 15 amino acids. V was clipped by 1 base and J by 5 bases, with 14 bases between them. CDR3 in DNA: TGTGCCAGCTCACCACGGGCAGAGGGAGGGACTGAAGCTTTCTTT. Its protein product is CASSPRAEGGTEAFF.

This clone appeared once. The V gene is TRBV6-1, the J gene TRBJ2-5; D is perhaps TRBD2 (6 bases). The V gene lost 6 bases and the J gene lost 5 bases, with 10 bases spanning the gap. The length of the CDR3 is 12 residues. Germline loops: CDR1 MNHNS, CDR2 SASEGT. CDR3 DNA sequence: TGTGCCAGCAGCCCCCGGGGGGAGACCCAGTACTTC. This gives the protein CASSPRGETQYF.

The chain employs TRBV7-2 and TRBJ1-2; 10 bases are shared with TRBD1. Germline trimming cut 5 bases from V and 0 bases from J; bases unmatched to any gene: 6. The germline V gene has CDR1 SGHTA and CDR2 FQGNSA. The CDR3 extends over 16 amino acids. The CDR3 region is CASSRQGAGANYGYTF. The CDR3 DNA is TGTGCCAGCAGCCGACAGGGGGCGGGCGCTAACTATGGCTACACCTTC.

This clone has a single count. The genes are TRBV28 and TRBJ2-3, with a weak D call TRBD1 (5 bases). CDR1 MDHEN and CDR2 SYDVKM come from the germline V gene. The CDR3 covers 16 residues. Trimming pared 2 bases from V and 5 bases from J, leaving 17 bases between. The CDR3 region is CASSLRPAGRLDTQYF. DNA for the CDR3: TGTGCCAGCAGTTTACGGCCGGCAGGGCGCTTAGATACGCAGTATTTT.